This T cell receptor beta chain originates from a study of blood T cell repertoires in COVID-19. Study information: Some COVID-19 samples were acute and others convalescent; all came from the United States, Italy and Spain.

Individuals drawn from approximately 22 US areas were about 18 to 90 years old. Either two negative PCRs, clearance, or symptom resolution qualified Cohort 3 donors as recovered. As originally analysed: Estimates of nucleated cell counts were drawn from the amplification of reference gene primers. Clones were read by immunoSEQ multiplex PCR, and TCRdb kept only the in-frame ones, dropping some. V, J and clone size are those of that table, while D and trimming were read from the DNA. Here the sample spans over 200,000 clones, 80% to 90% being singletons. The CDR3 contains 12 residues. Germline assignment: CDR1 MNHEY and CDR2 SMNVEV (reference sequence). Trimming cost V 6 bases and J 9 bases, with 9 bases left between them.

This TCR was sampled from a woman aged 45-65 years who had recovered from COVID-19. Sequenced sample: PBMCs or T cells enriched from blood (not recorded which). This sequence joins TRBV27 and TRBJ1-6; D is uncertain. In nucleotides, the CDR3 is TGTGCCAGCAGGAGGTCTGGTTCACCCCTCCACTTT. This codes for CASRRSGSPLHF.